What follows describes a single T cell receptor (beta chain). The antigen is unknown. The library gave individual cDNA molecules unique molecular identifiers. In the original analysis: Individual samples carried between roughly 23,224 and 690,600 TCRs, with about 88,000 as the median. TCRdb passed the 5' RACE reads through MiXCR, listing each CDR3 protein once. For this entry, the V and J calls and clone size follow TCRdb and not the study's own pipeline. The sample carries approximately 110,000 distinct CDR3 sequences, approximately 20% recorded once. The record originates from a study of human T cells and chemical hapten exposure. Turning to the study itself: TCR yield per sample varied, mainly due to pooled library volumes.

Extraction yielded total RNA from whole blood (unfractionated). Germline CDR1 is SQVTM and CDR2 is ANQGSEA. The CDR3 length is 13 residues. Between the trimmed V and J ends, which lost 4 bases and 5 bases, there was a span of 11 bases. Whole-study results and caveats: After DPC sensitization, TCRs above 1 in 1000 frequency showed no change.

The V and J genes are TRBV29-1 and TRBJ2-2; maybe TRBD1 (6 bases). The receptor was derived from a human donor in good health. The CDR3 region is CSVAGVRTGELFF. In nucleotides, the CDR3 is TGCAGCGTTGCAGGGGTGAGGACCGGGGAGCTGTTTTTT.